This entry concerns a single TCR beta chain. This clone's antigen is unknown. Compared with germline, one end of the junction differs, possibly owing to a read error. CDR1 SGDLS and CDR2 YYNGEE were looked up in the germline V gene. There are 14 amino acids in the CDR3, from cysteine to phenylalanine inclusive. The DNA shown is the 42-base CDR3, in frame from base 1. This sample was taken from a study of lymphopenia after photon versus proton radiotherapy (dated by TCRdb to between 2019 and 2020). For the wider study: In patients with gastrointestinal tumors who developed high-grade lymphopenia, the study compared the immunological effects of photon radiation therapy with those of proton radiation therapy. A cohort of about 20 patients with gastrointestinal tumors who received either photon or proton therapy and subsequently developed lymphopenia was included. The goal of the study was to characterize the differences between the two radiation modalities in how they affect the immune system.

Library prep was done by the immunoSEQ multiplex PCR assay. Deep sequencing of rearranged TCR beta loci, alongside multiparametric flow cytometry, was used to profile T cell repertoires. In its TCRdb copy, this immuneACCESS table keeps in-frame sequences only and misses some clones. Where compared with another copy, unresolved V genes explain less than half of these, and the others have no known cause. This sample comprises more than 2,500 clones, roughly 76% of them detected only once. Of the sample, approximately 51% falls within the top ten clones. What the authors observed across the whole study: After the lymphocyte count nadir, repertoires from photon-treated patients showed oligoclonal expansion, particularly of CD8+ Temra cells, and this expansion drove the decline in diversity. The survival association was assessed only in patients who died, and better survival with proton therapy was presented by the authors as a possibility rather than a demonstrated result. Proton-treated patients stayed relatively stable during treatment, while photon-treated patients lost naive T cells and TCR diversity and gained effector/memory populations. Across the cohort, a larger post-nadir drop in TCR diversity was inversely correlated with overall survival time among patients who died.

The chain links TRBV9 with TRBJ2-5, with TRBD2 identical over 11 junction bases. The end of the DNA fits TRBJ2-7 better, so the J call may be wrong. Sequencing was performed on peripheral blood, taken from a patient treated with proton-based radiotherapy. The receptor's source is a man older than 75 with esophageal cancer. The DNA sequence reads TGTGCCAGCAGTGTAGCGGGGGGGATATACGAGCAGTACTTC. Translated, it gives CASSVAGGIYEQYF.